These 17 T cell receptor beta chains were sequenced from one sample in a study of blood T cell repertoires in COVID-19. Only in-frame clones appear in the TCRdb table, and some are missing; sequencing was by immunoSEQ multiplex PCR. The sample lists about 260,000 clones; around 90% were seen once. Input material: PBMCs or T cells enriched from blood (not recorded which). Source of these receptors: a young woman with acute COVID-19.

This sequence joins TRBV27 and TRBJ2-7; 8 bases are a match to TRBD1. The germline CDR1 and CDR2 sequences are MNHEY and SMNVEV (reference sequence). J lost 3 bases, V lost 5 bases, and 18 bases had no gene match. There are 18 residues in the CDR3. CDR3 region: CASSRKKKGQDMFYEQYF. Written as DNA, the CDR3 is TGTGCCAGCAGTCGCAAGAAAAAGGGACAGGATATGTTCTACGAGCAGTACTTC.

The chain carries TRBV4-2 and TRBJ2-4; 9 positions match TRBD1. The ends lost 3 bases at V and 3 bases at J; junction bases unmatched: 3. CDR1 is LGHNA and CDR2 is YNFKEQ in the germline V gene. CDR3 length: 15 residues. CDR3: CASSQRQGDKNIQYF. The CDR3 DNA follows: TGTGCCAGCAGCCAGAGACAGGGGGACAAAAACATTCAGTACTTC.

V and J are TRBV28 and TRBJ2-2; the D gene is possibly TRBD2 (5 bases). This CDR3 spans 13 amino acids. V gave up 5 bases and J gave up 6 bases, with 10 bases separating them. Germline V gene lookup returns CDR1 MDHEN and CDR2 SYDVKM. The CDR3 region is CASSLLASGELFF. DNA for the CDR3: TGTGCCAGCAGTCTTCTAGCTTCCGGGGAGCTGTTTTTT. Supplemented by reference TRBV28 and TRBJ2-2, the full variable domain reads DVKVTQSSRYLVKRTGEKVFLECVQDMDHENMFWYRQDPGLGLRLIYFSYDVKMKEKGDIPEGYSVSREKKERFSLILESASTNQTSMYLCASSLLASGELFFGEGSRLTVL.

This chain uses TRBV5-4 with TRBJ2-6; D is perhaps TRBD1 (5 bases). V was clipped by 4 bases and J by 1 base, with 12 bases between them. The length of the CDR3 is 16 residues. CDR1 SGHNT and CDR2 YYREEE come from the germline V gene (reference sequence). The CDR3 loop is CASSPGHMSGANVLTF. CDR3 DNA: TGTGCCAGCAGCCCTGGACATATGTCTGGGGCCAACGTCCTGACTTTC.

This chain joins TRBV5-4 and TRBJ2-5; 7 bases line up with TRBD1. The germline V gene has CDR1 SGHNT and CDR2 YYREEE (reference sequence). V shed 4 bases and J 7 bases; nucleotides not matched to a gene: 19. The CDR3 sequence is 17 residues long. This CDR3 is CASSPLGPGGEVGTQYF. For the CDR3, the DNA is TGTGCCAGCAGCCCACTAGGGCCAGGGGGTGAAGTCGGGACCCAGTACTTC. The full variable domain, completed using reference TRBV5-4 and TRBJ2-5, is ETGVTQSPTHLIKTRGQQVTLRCSSQSGHNTVSWYQQALGQGPQFIFQYYREEENGRGNFPPRFSGLQFPNYSSELNVNALELDDSALYLCASSPLGPGGEVGTQYFGPGTRLLVL.

The chain combines TRBV28 with TRBJ2-1; 8 bases map to TRBD2. Per the germline V gene, CDR1 is MDHEN and CDR2 is SYDVKM. V dropped 3 bases and J dropped 9; count of bases not matched to a gene: 7. This CDR3 is built from 14 residues. The CDR3 nucleotides are TGTGCCAGCAGTTTCCTGACTAGCGAGGGTGAGCAGTTCTTC. It yields the protein CASSFLTSEGEQFF.

This chain uses TRBV28 with TRBJ1-4; D remains ambiguous. Trimming removed 8 bases from V and 0 bases from J, with 10 bases in between. The CDR3 is 14 amino acids. The V gene's germline CDR1 is MDHEN and CDR2 SYDVKM. This chain's CDR3 is CASYNAATNEKLFF. The CDR3 DNA sequence: TGTGCCAGCTACAACGCTGCAACTAATGAAAAACTGTTTTTT. Together with reference TRBV28 and TRBJ1-4, the CDR3 gives the full variable domain: DVKVTQSSRYLVKRTGEKVFLECVQDMDHENMFWYRQDPGLGLRLIYFSYDVKMKEKGDIPEGYSVSREKKERFSLILESASTNQTSMYLCASYNAATNEKLFFGSGTQLSVL.

The rearrangement uses TRBV5-6 and TRBJ2-3, with TRBD2 identical over 12 bases. CDR1 is SGHDT and CDR2 is YYEEEE in the germline V gene. V lost 3 bases, J lost 2 bases, and 1 base stayed unmatched. The CDR3 has 15 amino acids. This chain's CDR3 is CASSWTSGITDTQYF. As DNA, the CDR3 is TGTGCCAGCAGCTGGACTAGCGGGATCACAGATACGCAGTATTTT.

The chain links TRBV7-8 to TRBJ2-1, with D tentatively TRBD2 (6 bases). Germline V lookup: CDR1 SGHVS, CDR2 FQNEAQ. This CDR3 is built from 13 residues. V was shortened by 3 bases and J by 7 bases, with 10 bases between the two germline ends. In nucleotides, the CDR3 is TGTGCCAGCAGCTTGGGGAGGACTAATGAGCAGTTCTTC. It encodes CASSLGRTNEQFF.

J is TRBJ2-5 and V is TRBV7-6, with TRBD2 matching over 12 bases. This CDR3 comprises 15 residues. In germline, CDR1 is SGHVS, CDR2 FNYEAQ. V shed 5 bases and J 2 bases; nucleotides not matched to a gene: 3. As DNA, the CDR3 is TGTGCCAGCAGCCGTGGGACTAGCGGGCAAGAGACCCAGTACTTC. Its translation: CASSRGTSGQETQYF.

The chain joins TRBV28 to TRBJ1-1, with TRBD1 as a possible D gene (6 bases). CDR1 and CDR2 (germline): MDHEN, SYDVKM. CDR3 length: 14 amino acids. V lost 3 bases to trimming and J lost 1 base, with 9 bases between them. The CDR3 reads CASSFGGANTEAFF. The CDR3 DNA reads TGTGCCAGCAGTTTTGGGGGGGCGAACACTGAAGCTTTCTTT.

The rearrangement uses TRBV29-1 and TRBJ2-3, with 9 bases that match TRBD2. The junction had 5 bases not matched to a gene; V was cut back by 3 bases and J by 1 base. The CDR3 is 15 amino acids. Germline CDR1 and CDR2: SQVTM and ANQGSEA. This chain's CDR3 is CSVERSGGRTDTQYF. CDR3 nucleotides: TGCAGCGTTGAGCGTAGCGGGGGACGCACAGATACGCAGTATTTT.

The J gene is TRBJ2-2, the V gene TRBV7-3; D perhaps matches TRBD1 (6 bases). V shed 5 bases and J shed 7 bases, with 8 bases lying between them. Germline V gene data show CDR1 as SGHTA and CDR2 as FQGTGA. CDR3 length: 12 amino acids. The CDR3 region has the DNA TGTGCCAGCAGCCCCAGGGGCGGGGAGCTGTTTTTT. Its translation is CASSPRGGELFF.

This rearrangement joins TRBV6-1 to TRBJ1-4; TRBD1 agrees at 8 bases. After removal of 3 bases from V and 6 bases from J, the junction contained 9 bases not matched to a gene. Germline lookup yields CDR1 MNHNS and CDR2 SASEGT. This CDR3 has 16 amino acids. The CDR3 DNA is TGTGCCAGCAGTGATAGGGGACAGGCCTTTTATGAAAAACTGTTTTTT. It encodes CASSDRGQAFYEKLFF.

The gene calls are TRBV7-8 and TRBJ2-3; 9 bases are a match to TRBD2. The V gene's germline CDR1 is SGHVS and CDR2 FQNEAQ. J gave up 1 base and V 2 bases, and 4 bases lay outside the gene matches. The CDR3 runs to 16 residues. This chain's CDR3 is CASSLLQRGGTDTQYF. CDR3 bases: TGTGCCAGCAGCTTACTGCAGCGGGGGGGCACAGATACGCAGTATTTT.

CDR3 coding DNA: TGTGCCAGCAGCATCGGACAGGGGCACACCGGGGAGCTGTTTTTT. This translates into CASSIGQGHTGELFF. This rearrangement joins TRBV7-2 to TRBJ2-2; 9 bases line up with TRBD1. The V gene's germline CDR1 is SGHTA and CDR2 FQGNSA. The CDR3 is 15 residues long. V was pared by 5 bases and J by 3 bases, with 4 bases of the junction left unmatched.

V gene TRBV5-5 combines with J gene TRBJ2-3; D not resolved. Germline CDR1 and CDR2: SGHKS and YYEKEE (reference sequence). The CDR3 runs to 15 residues. Between the trimmed V and J ends, which lost 0 bases and 4 bases, there was a span of 12 bases. The chain's CDR3 is CASSLAEFVSDTQYF. The CDR3 nucleotides are TGTGCCAGCAGCTTGGCCGAGTTCGTTTCAGATACGCAGTATTTT.